Listed below are T cell receptor beta chains from one sample, sequenced in a study of T cell clones after liver transplantation. Sequencing used immunoSEQ multiplex PCR; TCRdb keeps in-frame clones, though not all of them. The table includes 93,000 or so clones, 80% to 90% detected once. This material consisted of CD4+ T cells from blood, taken around 49 months after liver transplant. The receptors derive from a human patient who received a liver transplant. Certain T cells may be donor cells from the graft. Both conserved end residues are part of each CDR3. D genes are given only for firm matches. Only part of the rows carry a size: once, few, many, or a class if the clone is expanded.

v_gene	d_gene	j_gene	abundance	CDR3nt	CDR3aa
TRBV6-6	TRBD1	TRBJ2-7	-	TGTGCCAGCCTTGGGACAGGGGATAACTACGAGCAGTACTTC	CASLGTGDNYEQYF
TRBV7-2	-	TRBJ2-7	-	TGTGCCAGCACCCCCTCCGGTGGCAGGGCTCTCTACGAGCAGTACTTC	CASTPSGGRALYEQYF
TRBV6-5	TRBD1	TRBJ1-6	-	TGTGCCAGCAGTTACTCCCGGGACAGGGGTACACCCCTCCACTTT	CASSYSRDRGTPLHF
TRBV6-1	-	TRBJ2-7	few	TGTGCCAGCAGGGAAACTAGCCTCTACGAGCAGTACTTC	CASRETSLYEQYF
TRBV5-5	-	TRBJ1-2	-	TGTGCCAGCAGCTTGGCTGTTTCGGGACAACTTAGGAGCTATGGCTACACCTTC	CASSLAVSGQLRSYGYTF
TRBV4-2	-	TRBJ2-1	-	TGTGCCAGCAGCCCCGCCCTAGCGCGGAACAATGAGCAGTTCTTC	CASSPALARNNEQFF
TRBV19	-	TRBJ1-5	-	TGTGCCAGCATCAACCGGGAGGGGCCAGATCAGCCCCAGCATTTT	CASINREGPDQPQHF
TRBV18	-	TRBJ1-2	-	TGTGCCAGCTCACCCACAGGGAGCTATGGCTACACCTTC	CASSPTGSYGYTF
TRBV28	-	TRBJ1-5	-	TGTGCCAGCAGTTTACCTGGGGGGTTCAATCAGCCCCAGCATTTT	CASSLPGGFNQPQHF
TRBV20-1	-	TRBJ1-1	-	TGCAGTGCTGAGGAGAACACTGAAGCTTTCTTT	CSAEENTEAFF
TRBV5-5	-	TRBJ1-1	-	TGTGCCAGCAGCTTGGGCGGCAGGGCCAACACTGAAGCTTTCTTT	CASSLGGRANTEAFF
TRBV6-1	-	TRBJ2-7	-	TGTGCTGGTGCAAGGGCCATATACTCCTACGAGCAGTACTTC	CAGARAIYSYEQYF
TRBV19	-	TRBJ2-6	-	TGTGCCAGTAGTATAGGGGTCGGGGGTTACGGGGCCAACGTCCTGACTTTC	CASSIGVGGYGANVLTF
TRBV14	-	TRBJ1-1	once	TGTGCCAGCAGCCCGCCGGGACAGAACACTGAAGCTTTCTTT	CASSPPGQNTEAFF
TRBV7-9	-	TRBJ1-2	-	TGTGCCAGCAGCTCCGGGGTTGGGACTAACTATGGCTACACCTTC	CASSSGVGTNYGYTF
TRBV7-8	-	TRBJ2-5	-	TGTGCCAGCAGCTCTAACGGGCCCTTCGAGACCCAGTACTTC	CASSSNGPFETQYF
TRBV20-1	-	TRBJ2-7	-	TGCAGTGCTTTTCAACCCTACGAGCAGTACTTC	CSAFQPYEQYF
TRBV11-3	-	TRBJ2-7	-	TGTGCCAGCAGCTTAGCTGGGAACCCTACCTACGAGCAGTACTTC	CASSLAGNPTYEQYF
TRBV5-1	TRBD2	TRBJ2-5	-	TGCGCCAGCAGCTTGTTCGAGCGGGAGGGCCAAGAGACCCAGTACTTC	CASSLFEREGQETQYF
TRBV28	TRBD2	TRBJ2-1	-	TGTGCCAGCAGTTTATCGTGGCGGGGGGGTAGTGATGAGCAGTTCTTC	CASSLSWRGGSDEQFF
TRBV15	-	TRBJ1-5	-	TGTGCCACCAGCAGCCGGGCCCCCGGCCAGCAGCCCCAGCATTTT	CATSSRAPGQQPQHF
TRBV9	TRBD1	TRBJ1-2	-	TGTGCCAGCAGCGCGGGACAGGGAGCGATCGGCTACACCTTC	CASSAGQGAIGYTF
TRBV6-5	TRBD1	TRBJ2-7	-	TGTGCCAGCAGTTACTCTCGGCAGGGGGCCTCCTACGAGCAGTACTTC	CASSYSRQGASYEQYF
TRBV5-1	TRBD1	TRBJ1-1	few	TGCGCCAGCAGCTTGCGCGAGGGGGCCTCTGAAGCTTTCTTT	CASSLREGASEAFF
TRBV29-1	TRBD2	TRBJ2-4	-	TGCAGCGTTGAAGATTCCGGGACTAGCGGAAACATTCAGTACTTC	CSVEDSGTSGNIQYF
TRBV9	TRBD2	TRBJ2-3	-	TGTGCCAGCAGCGTAGCTAGCGGGAGGTTCGGAGATACGCAGTATTTT	CASSVASGRFGDTQYF
TRBV14	TRBD2	TRBJ2-5	-	TGTGCCAGCAGCCAAGAAATAGCGGGAGGAGGAAGAGAGACCCAGTACTTC	CASSQEIAGGGRETQYF
TRBV5-5	-	TRBJ2-3	few	TGTGCCAGCAGCTTAAGTAGCGGCACAGATACGCAGTATTTT	CASSLSSGTDTQYF
TRBV5-1	TRBD2	TRBJ2-3	-	TGCGCCAGCAGCATAGCCGGGACTACCACAGATACGCAGTATTTT	CASSIAGTTTDTQYF
TRBV21-1	-	TRBJ1-5	-	TGTGCCAGCAGCGGCAGGGAGAGCAATCAGCCCCAGCATTTT	CASSGRESNQPQHF
TRBV6-1	-	TRBJ2-2	-	TGTGCCAGCAGTGTAAAACCGACAGACACCGGGGAGCTGTTTTTT	CASSVKPTDTGELFF
TRBV15	-	TRBJ2-1	-	TGTGCCACCAGCAGGGACCGTCTGAGCAATGAGCAGTTCTTC	CATSRDRLSNEQFF
TRBV6-4	-	TRBJ1-1	once	TGTGCCAGCAGTGTGTCGATTAACACTGAAGCTTTCTTT	CASSVSINTEAFF
TRBV30	-	TRBJ1-3	-	TGTGCCTGGAGTGTACGACTGTCTGGAAACACCATATATTTT	CAWSVRLSGNTIYF
TRBV6-6	TRBD1	TRBJ2-5	-	TGTGCCAGTTGCGGGACAGGGCATTATAAAGAGACCCAGTACTTC	CASCGTGHYKETQYF
TRBV18	TRBD1	TRBJ1-1	-	TGTGCCAGCTCACCAAATCAACAGGGGTTTACTGAAGCTTTCTTT	CASSPNQQGFTEAFF
TRBV21-1	-	TRBJ2-7	once	TGTGCCAGCAGCAAAGGGCGGCGAGACTACGAGCAGTACTTC	CASSKGRRDYEQYF
TRBV28	TRBD2	TRBJ2-7	-	TGTGCCAGCGACCTAGCGGGAGGGGATAACATCCAATACGAGCAGTACTTC	CASDLAGGDNIQYEQYF
TRBV7-8	TRBD1	TRBJ1-1	-	TGTGCCAGCAGCTTATTGGGACAGAGGAACACTGAAGCTTTCTTT	CASSLLGQRNTEAFF
TRBV7-9	TRBD2	TRBJ2-7	-	TGTGCCAGCAGCTCTAGCGGGAGGAACGAGCAGTACTTC	CASSSSGRNEQYF
TRBV9	-	TRBJ2-2	-	TGTGCCAGCAGCGTAGGTAGCGATGCGAACACCGGGGAGCTGTTTTTT	CASSVGSDANTGELFF
TRBV5-1	-	TRBJ2-6	-	TGCGCCAGCAGCTTCGTCAGTCCTGGGGCCAACGTCCTGACTTTC	CASSFVSPGANVLTF
TRBV7-3	TRBD1	TRBJ1-6	once	TGTGCCAGCAGCTTAATCCCAGGGGGCGGTTCACCCCTCCACTTT	CASSLIPGGGSPLHF
TRBV19	-	TRBJ2-5	-	TGTGCCAGTAGTTTCCCCGGACGGCGAGAGACCCAGTACTTC	CASSFPGRRETQYF
TRBV18	-	TRBJ2-1	-	TGTGCCAGCTCACCAATTGAGAGCTCCTACAATGAGCAGTTCTTC	CASSPIESSYNEQFF
TRBV7-9	-	TRBJ1-5	-	TGTGCCAGCAGTCCCCACGGGGGAGGCCAGCCCCAGCATTTT	CASSPHGGGQPQHF
TRBV7-9	-	TRBJ2-6	-	TGTGCCAGCAGCCGTCAGGGATCTGGGGCCAACGTCCTGACTTTC	CASSRQGSGANVLTF
TRBV19	-	TRBJ1-5	-	TGTGCCAGTAGGGGGACGGTTAGCAATCAGCCCCAGCATTTT	CASRGTVSNQPQHF
TRBV10-2	-	TRBJ2-2	-	TGCGCCAGCAGTGTTTTGGGGGGCGGGGAGCTGTTTTTT	CASSVLGGGELFF
TRBV5-1	-	TRBJ2-1	-	TGCGCCAGCAGCTTGGCGATCAGCAATGAGCAGTTCTTC	CASSLAISNEQFF
TRBV28	-	TRBJ2-1	-	TGTGCCAGCAGTTTTCGGCGGACCTACAATGAGCAGTTCTTC	CASSFRRTYNEQFF